The 19 T cell receptor beta chains below all came from one sample that was sequenced in a study of blood T cells in healthy people across ages. The use of a sample-barcoded 5' primer and a J-beta primer mix characterized a second PCR of roughly 6 to 11 cycles. TCRdb used MiXCR to reprocess the 5' RACE reads, holding one entry per CDR3 protein. The table records roughly 1.7 million distinct CDR3 sequences, 30% to 35% of them present only once. The specimen was blood. The receptors stem from a woman aged 25-40 years in good health.

About this clonotype itself: The junction and the germline gene differ at one end; a read error may be behind it. V and J are TRBV5-4 and TRBJ1-1; D gene ambiguous. Germline-derived CDR1 and CDR2 are SGHNT and YYREEE (reference sequence). The CDR3 is made up of 14 amino acids. CDR3: CASSLGQTNTGAFF. CDR3 nucleotides: TGTGCCAGCAGCTTAGGGCAGACTAACACTGGAGCTTTCTTT.

Comments on this clonotype: Sequence at one end of the junction differs from germline and may be a read error. The chain is built from TRBV28 and TRBJ2-1, with 9 bases aligning to TRBD2. CDR3 length equals 16 residues. From germline, CDR1 is MDHEN and CDR2 SYDVKM. CDR3 region: CASSLKLAGTYNGQFF. CDR3 nucleotides: TGTGCCAGCAGTTTAAAACTAGCGGGTACCTACAATGGGCAGTTCTTC.

This clonotype was detected only a few times. This chain connects TRBV20-1 to TRBJ2-1, with D perhaps TRBD2 (7 bases). This CDR3 is 14 amino acids long. Germline loops: CDR1 DFQATT, CDR2 SNEGSKA (reference sequence). CDR3 protein: CSGQRDINLKRRFF. In nucleotides, the CDR3 is TGCAGCGGGCAGCGGGACATAAATCTTAAGAGGCGGTTCTTC.

This clonotype was found a few times. The V gene is TRBV12-3 or TRBV12-4, the J gene TRBJ1-2; 10 bases map to TRBD1. The ends lost 1 base at V and 3 bases at J; junction bases unmatched: 2. The CDR3 covers 15 residues. CDR3 amino acids: CASSLETGGYYGYTF. CDR3 in DNA: TGTGCCAGCAGTTTAGAGACAGGGGGCTACTATGGCTACACCTTC.

The genes are TRBV5-1 and TRBJ2-5; 7 bases match TRBD1. The CDR3 runs to 15 residues. J was trimmed by 0 bases and V by 4 bases; bases with no gene match: 6. Germline CDR1 reads SGHRS; CDR2 reads YFSETQ. CDR3 sequence (DNA): TGCGCCAGCAGCCGCCAGACAGGGAACCAAGAGACCCAGTACTTC. Translation: CASSRQTGNQETQYF.

Only a few counts were recorded for this clonotype. CDR3 residues: CASSHETALPFSGANVLTF. CDR3 DNA sequence: TGCGCCAGCAGCCACGAGACAGCCCTACCCTTCTCTGGGGCCAACGTCCTGACTTTC. The rearrangement joins TRBV5-1 to TRBJ2-6; D might be TRBD1 (5 bases). V lost 4 bases, J lost 0 bases, and 20 bases lay in between. The CDR3 covers 19 residues. In germline, CDR1 is SGHRS, CDR2 YFSETQ. Variable domain in full (rest from reference TRBV5-1 and TRBJ2-6): KAGVTQTPRYLIKTRGQQVTLSCSPISGHRSVSWYQQTPGQGLQFLFEYFSETQRNKGNFPGRFSGRQFSNSRSEMNVSTLELGDSALYLCASSHETALPFSGANVLTFGAGSRLTVL.

The genes are TRBV11-3 and TRBJ2-1; no firm D call. CDR1 is SGHNT, CDR2 YENEEA, per germline. Between the trimmed V and J ends, which lost 1 base and 4 bases, there was a span of 11 bases. The CDR3 has 15 amino acids. The CDR3 reads CASSLGSKGYNEQFF. The DNA of the CDR3 is TGTGCCAGCAGCTTAGGCAGTAAGGGATACAATGAGCAGTTCTTC.

Many counts were recorded for this clonotype. The J gene is TRBJ2-1, the V gene TRBV29-1; D remains ambiguous. This CDR3 has 10 amino acids. Germline V lookup: CDR1 SQVTM, CDR2 ANQGSEA. V was trimmed by 2 bases and J by 4 bases, leaving 0 bases between them. CDR3 sequence reads: CSVEYNEQFF. The DNA of the CDR3 is TGCAGCGTTGAATACAATGAGCAGTTCTTC.

This clonotype was detected only a few times. The chain couples TRBV7-9 to TRBJ2-1; D perhaps matches TRBD1 (6 bases). The germline V gene encodes CDR1 SEHNR and CDR2 FQNEAQ (reference sequence). V was shortened by 3 bases and J by 3 bases, with 15 bases between the two germline ends. This CDR3 region has 16 residues. The CDR3 region has the DNA TGTGCCAGCAGCTTGATACAGGGTGATGTCTACAATGAGCAGTTCTTC. It yields the protein CASSLIQGDVYNEQFF.

The chain has TRBV3-1 and TRBJ2-7, with TRBD1 as a possible D gene (6 bases). Germline assignment: CDR1 LGHDT and CDR2 YNNKEL (reference sequence). V was trimmed by 0 bases and J by 3 bases, leaving 15 bases between them. CDR3 length: 16 amino acids. The CDR3: CASSQDIGTSFYEQYF. CDR3 DNA: TGTGCCAGCAGCCAAGATATCGGGACAAGCTTCTACGAGCAGTACTTC.

As for this clonotype: The junction departs from germline at one end; a sequencing error may be responsible. CDR3 DNA sequence: TGTGCCAGCCACAGTCCCGGACAGGGTCTCTACAGTGAGCAGTTCTTC. Encoded protein: CASHSPGQGLYSEQFF. The V gene is TRBV6-6, the J gene TRBJ2-1; TRBD1 agrees at 8 bases. Germline assignment: CDR1 MNHNY and CDR2 SVGAGI (reference sequence). This CDR3 contains 16 residues.

J is TRBJ2-2 and V is TRBV9; D may be TRBD2 (7 bases). Germline loops: CDR1 SGDLS, CDR2 YYNGEE. The CDR3 spans 17 residues. V lost 3 bases and J lost 3, with 18 bases in between. CDR3 nucleotide sequence: TGTGCCAGCAGCGAGCCCTTAACGGGGGGCGACACCGGGGAGCTGTTTTTT. Translating gives CASSEPLTGGDTGELFF.

This clonotype was picked up many times. This rearrangement joins TRBV29-1 to TRBJ1-1; D call uncertain. Trimming cost V 5 bases and J 1 base, with 5 bases left between them. CDR3 length: 11 residues. CDR1 and CDR2 from the germline V gene are SQVTM and ANQGSEA. The CDR3 DNA follows: TGCAGCGTTCGGCAGAACACTGAAGCTTTCTTT. Translated: CSVRQNTEAFF.

This clonotype was counted at least ten times. This chain connects TRBV5-6 to TRBJ2-5; D perhaps matches TRBD1 (8 bases). Trimming left V 5 bases short and J 3 bases short, with 14 bases between. Germline CDR1 and CDR2: SGHDT and YYEEEE. There are 14 residues in the CDR3. The CDR3 DNA sequence: TGTGCCAGCAGTCTTACAGGGGGGGAAGAGACCCAGTACTTC. This gives the protein CASSLTGGEETQYF.

V and J are TRBV29-1 and TRBJ1-1, with unresolved D. The CDR3 sequence is 14 residues long. Looked up from germline, CDR1 is SQVTM and CDR2 is ANQGSEA. Trimming removed 4 bases from V and 4 bases from J, with 16 bases in between. CDR3 bases: TGCAGCGTTGTACTACAGACGGTAAGCACTGAAGCTTTCTTT. Translating it yields CSVVLQTVSTEAFF.

This clonotype was counted only a few times. The chain links TRBV11-2 to TRBJ2-3; D unclear. Germline assignment: CDR1 SGHAT and CDR2 FQNNGV. V was clipped by 1 base and J by 4 bases, with 6 bases between them. CDR3 size: 13 residues. Written as DNA, the CDR3 is TGTGCCAGCAGCTTAGTAAGGCCAGATACGCAGTATTTT. Encoded protein: CASSLVRPDTQYF.

The J gene is TRBJ2-7, the V gene TRBV20-1; tentatively, D is TRBD2 (5 bases). V lost 1 base to trimming and J lost 7 bases, with 17 bases between them. This CDR3 region has 14 residues. CDR1 and CDR2 from the germline V gene are DFQATT and SNEGSKA (reference sequence). This chain's CDR3 is CSARGWTDITEQYF. As DNA, the CDR3 is TGCAGTGCTAGAGGGTGGACTGATATTACAGAGCAGTACTTC.

Here the CDR3 reads CSARDQLSGANVLTF. CDR3 nucleotide sequence: TGCAGTGCTAGAGATCAACTCTCTGGGGCCAACGTCCTGACTTTC. The rearrangement uses TRBV20-1 and TRBJ2-6; D not certain. In germline, CDR1 is DFQATT, CDR2 SNEGSKA (reference sequence). V lost 0 bases and J lost 0, with 6 bases in between. The CDR3 is 15 residues long.

This clonotype has just a few counts. The V call is TRBV13, the J call TRBJ2-5; 10 nucleotides agree with TRBD2. V shed 5 bases, J shed 0 bases, and the junction held 6 bases outside the gene matches. The CDR3 runs to 16 residues. The germline gives CDR1 PRHDT, CDR2 FYEKMQ (reference sequence). The CDR3, as DNA: TGTGCCAGCAGCCCGACGACTAGCGGGTACCAAGAGACCCAGTACTTC. This encodes CASSPTTSGYQETQYF.